A selection of T cell receptor beta chains follows, all from one sample in a study of a mutant IDH1 vaccine in newly diagnosed glioma. Their antigen targets remain unknown. Clones were sequenced by immunoSEQ multiplex PCR, and TCRdb holds only the in-frame ones, with some missing. The table lists some 63,000 clones, 74% of them singletons. Sequenced material: PBMCs, taken from a glioma patient whose treatment included an IDH1 peptide vaccine. Receptors were obtained from a man aged 50-59 years with glioma. Both conserved end residues are part of each CDR3. D genes are given only for firm matches. The size field is filled for only some rows; it gives once, few, many or a size class.

D: NA; size: NA; J: TRBJ1-1; V: TRBV5-5; DNA: TGTGCCAGCAGCTGGCAGGGGAACACTGAAGCTTTCTTT; CDR3: CASSWQGNTEAFF
D: TRBD2; size: NA; J: TRBJ2-2; V: TRBV4-3; DNA: TGCGCCAGCAGCCAAGGGGCTAGCGGGGGGACCACCGGGGAGCTGTTTTTT; CDR3: CASSQGASGGTTGELFF
D: NA; size: NA; J: TRBJ1-1; V: TRBV19; DNA: TGTGCCAGTAGATCCCAGTCGGACACTGAAGCTTTCTTT; CDR3: CASRSQSDTEAFF
D: NA; size: NA; J: TRBJ1-5; V: TRBV7-2; DNA: TGTGCCAGCAGCTTAGGTAGGGGTGCGGGGCAGCCCCAGCATTTT; CDR3: CASSLGRGAGQPQHF
D: NA; size: NA; J: TRBJ2-3; V: TRBV14; DNA: TGTGCCAGCAGCCAAGGGGTCCGAGATACGCAGTATTTT; CDR3: CASSQGVRDTQYF
D: TRBD1; size: NA; J: TRBJ1-5; V: TRBV11-3; DNA: TGTGCCAGCAGCTCGACAGGGCAGGGCAATCAGCCCCAGCATTTT; CDR3: CASSSTGQGNQPQHF
D: TRBD2; size: once; J: TRBJ2-5; V: TRBV7-2; DNA: TGTGCCAGCCGGGGGGAAGAGACCCAGTACTTC; CDR3: CASRGEETQYF
D: NA; size: NA; J: TRBJ1-2; V: TRBV6-5; DNA: TGTGCCGCCACGGGGGGGGGATACTACGGCTACACCTTC; CDR3: CAATGGGYYGYTF
D: NA; size: NA; J: TRBJ2-1; V: TRBV9; DNA: TGTGCCAGCAGCGTAGGTGCGGCAAATGAGCAGTTCTTC; CDR3: CASSVGAANEQFF
D: NA; size: NA; J: TRBJ1-2; V: TRBV19; DNA: TGTGCCAGTAGTAACAAGGGACCGGGCTACACCTTC; CDR3: CASSNKGPGYTF
D: NA; size: NA; J: TRBJ2-3; V: TRBV5-4; DNA: TGTGCCAGCAGCTTGGTGGCAGATACGCAGTATTTT; CDR3: CASSLVADTQYF
D: TRBD1; size: NA; J: TRBJ2-2; V: TRBV5-4; DNA: TGTGCCAGCAGCTTGTGGGACAGGGTTAGTACCGGGGAGCTGTTTTTT; CDR3: CASSLWDRVSTGELFF
D: NA; size: NA; J: TRBJ2-1; V: TRBV5-1; DNA: TGCGCCAGCAGCTTAGGACAGATATACAATGAGCAGTTCTTC; CDR3: CASSLGQIYNEQFF
D: NA; size: NA; J: TRBJ2-7; V: TRBV10-3; DNA: TGTGCCATCACCTCGGACAGCTCCTACGAGCAGTACTTC; CDR3: CAITSDSSYEQYF